This entry lists 20 T cell receptor beta chains sequenced from one sample in a study of control samples from healthy donors and cancer patients. This table comes from immunoSEQ multiplex PCR, and its TCRdb copy is limited to in-frame clones, with some not included. Among tens of thousands of clones, roughly nine tenths were seen once, and the ten largest hold about an eighth. The source material was blood. Receptors were obtained from an older woman in good health.

The genes are TRBV5-4 and TRBJ2-5; no clear D. The V and J ends lost 4 bases and 1 base respectively, with 8 bases between them. Germline V gives CDR1 SGHNT, CDR2 YYREEE (reference sequence). There are 13 residues in the CDR3. The CDR3 DNA is TGTGCCAGCAGCCCGACACCCCAAGAGACCCAGTACTTC. Translating it yields CASSPTPQETQYF.

The V call is TRBV30, the J call TRBJ1-1; D not certain. The CDR3 runs to 13 residues. CDR1 GTSNPN and CDR2 SVGIG come from the germline V gene (reference sequence). V was clipped by 1 base and J by 1 base, with 7 bases between them. The CDR3 DNA reads TGTGCCTGGAGTGCAATAAGGAACACTGAAGCTTTCTTT. Its protein product is CAWSAIRNTEAFF.

This clone appeared once. At the DNA level, this CDR3 is encoded by other sequences in the same sample as well. This sequence joins TRBV19 and TRBJ1-1; no definite D call. In germline, CDR1 is LNHDA, CDR2 SQIVND (reference sequence). Trimming left V 2 bases short and J 1 base short, with 5 bases between. This CDR3 is built from 13 residues. The CDR3 here is CASSIRENTEAFF. The CDR3 region has the DNA TGTGCCAGTAGTATAAGGGAGAACACTGAAGCTTTCTTT.

The chain combines TRBV2 with TRBJ1-2, with TRBD1 matching over 8 bases. Germline values: CDR1 SNHLY, CDR2 FYNNEI. Trimming took 7 bases from V and 6 from J; bases not matched to a gene: 10. This CDR3 has 14 residues. The CDR3 nucleotides read TGTGCCAGCACGCAGGAACGGACAGGGCATGGCTACACCTTC. Protein product: CASTQERTGHGYTF.

V is TRBV14 and J is TRBJ2-6, with 12 bases fitting TRBD1. Germline V CDR1 and CDR2: SGHDN, FVKESK. The CDR3 is made up of 16 amino acids. Trimming took 6 bases from V and 2 from J; bases not matched to a gene: 2. The CDR3 reads CASRGQGAAGANVLTF. CDR3 bases: TGTGCCAGCAGGGGACAGGGGGCTGCTGGGGCCAACGTCCTGACTTTC.

V usage is TRBV6-6 and J usage is TRBJ2-3; D ambiguous. Trimming took off 1 base at V and 1 base at J, with 9 bases between the two ends. The CDR3 is made up of 15 amino acids. Germline loops: CDR1 MNHNY, CDR2 SVGAGI (reference sequence). CDR3 sequence: CASSYYGQGTDTQYF. Written as DNA, the CDR3 is TGTGCCAGCAGTTACTATGGGCAGGGCACAGATACGCAGTATTTT.

The V gene is TRBV5-1, the J gene TRBJ1-1; no clear D. The CDR3 is 13 residues long. V lost 0 bases and J lost 8, with 11 bases in between. The V gene's germline CDR1 is SGHRS and CDR2 YFSETQ. CDR3 DNA: TGCGCCAGCAGCTTGGGTCGGGCCCCGGAAGCTTTCTTT. It codes for CASSLGRAPEAFF.

The chain combines TRBV19 with TRBJ2-7; no firm D call. The V gene's germline CDR1 is LNHDA and CDR2 SQIVND (reference sequence). V gave up 3 bases and J gave up 1 base, with 10 bases separating them. This CDR3 has 14 residues. CDR3 sequence reads: CASSIGGSSYEQYF. The CDR3 DNA reads TGTGCCAGTAGTATCGGTGGCAGTTCCTACGAGCAGTACTTC. The variable domain in full, with the rest retrieved from reference TRBV19 and TRBJ2-7, is DGGITQSPKYLFRKEGQNVTLSCEQNLNHDAMYWYRQDPGQGLRLIYYSQIVNDFQKGDIAEGYSVSREKKESFPLTVTSAQKNPTAFYLCASSIGGSSYEQYFGPGTRLTVT.

The chain employs TRBV28 and TRBJ1-2; 11 bases line up with TRBD1. The germline gives CDR1 MDHEN, CDR2 SYDVKM. Trimming took 6 bases from V and 4 from J; bases not matched to a gene: 4. This CDR3 comprises 14 residues. CDR3 nucleotides: TGTGCCAGCAGCCCGGGACAGGGGGGCTATGGCTACACCTTC. Encoded protein: CASSPGQGGYGYTF.

This clone was picked up many times. J is TRBJ2-1 and V is TRBV6-2 or TRBV6-3, with D possibly matching TRBD2 (6 bases). Germline CDR1 and CDR2: MNHEY and SVGEGT. V was clipped by 6 bases and J by 8 bases, with 14 bases between them. This CDR3 is built from 13 residues. The CDR3, as DNA: TGTGCCAGCAGCCTTGGGAGGTCCTATGAGCAGTTCTTC. This gives the protein CASSLGRSYEQFF.

The rearrangement uses TRBV19 and TRBJ2-1, with 10 nucleotides matching TRBD2. The V gene end was trimmed by 2 bases and the J gene end by 10 bases; junction bases not matched to a gene: 11. Germline V gives CDR1 LNHDA, CDR2 SQIVND (reference sequence). The CDR3 length is 16 residues. The CDR3 nucleotides are TGTGCCAGTAGTATATCGAGGACTAGCGGTGTAGGGGAGCAGTTCTTC. It translates to CASSISRTSGVGEQFF.

The genes are TRBV19 and TRBJ2-7; D not resolved. From germline, CDR1 is LNHDA and CDR2 SQIVND (reference sequence). This CDR3 is 13 amino acids long. Trimming removed 4 bases at V and 4 bases at J, with 11 bases between. The CDR3 here is CASSSTGEYEQYF. In DNA form, the CDR3 reads TGTGCCAGTAGTAGTACGGGCGAGTACGAGCAGTACTTC.

This clone turned up a few times. The chain links TRBV15 to TRBJ2-3; tentative D call: TRBD2 (5 bases). This CDR3 has 16 residues. The germline V gene encodes CDR1 LNHNV and CDR2 YYDKDF (reference sequence). The germline V and J ends were trimmed by 0 bases and 4 bases, with 14 bases remaining between them. The CDR3 DNA reads as TGTGCCACCAGCAGAGATCGAGGCGGGCGAGCAGATACGCAGTATTTT. Translation: CATSRDRGGRADTQYF.

The chain employs TRBV5-1 and TRBJ2-5; 10 positions agree with TRBD1. Losses at the gene ends were 0 bases for V and 4 bases for J; bases not matched to a gene: 9. CDR3 length equals 17 residues. Germline V CDR1 and CDR2: SGHRS, YFSETQ. In nucleotides, the CDR3 is TGCGCCAGCAGCTTGGTCCTGGGACAGGGGTCTGTAGAGACCCAGTACTTC. Its translation: CASSLVLGQGSVETQYF.

The chain carries TRBV6-6 and TRBJ2-6; 8 positions agree with TRBD1. The germline CDR1 and CDR2 sequences are MNHNY and SVGAGI (reference sequence). V dropped 5 bases and J dropped 3; count of bases not matched to a gene: 3. This CDR3 region has 15 residues. The CDR3 reads CASSKTGVGANVLTF. CDR3 bases: TGTGCCAGCAGTAAGACAGGGGTTGGGGCCAACGTCCTGACTTTC.

The chain couples TRBV18 to TRBJ1-2; a weak D match, TRBD1 (6 bases). CDR1 and CDR2 (germline): KGHSH, LQKENI. V lost 4 bases and J lost 2, with 11 bases in between. The CDR3 runs to 14 residues. The CDR3 nucleotides are TGTGCCAGCTCACGGACAGACGTAAACTATGGCTACACCTTC. Encoded protein: CASSRTDVNYGYTF.

The chain employs TRBV27 and TRBJ1-3; 7 bases align to TRBD1. Losses at the gene ends were 5 bases for V and 3 bases for J; bases not matched to a gene: 16. The CDR3 sequence is 18 residues long. CDR1 MNHEY and CDR2 SMNVEV come from the germline V gene (reference sequence). The CDR3 spells CASSPDRAVTGFGNTIYF. CDR3 in DNA: TGTGCCAGCAGTCCTGACAGGGCAGTCACTGGATTTGGAAACACCATATATTTT.

The rearrangement joins TRBV2 to TRBJ1-6; perhaps TRBD1 as D (5 bases). Trimming removed 7 bases from V and 4 bases from J, with 8 bases in between. Germline CDR1 reads SNHLY; CDR2 reads FYNNEI. This CDR3 has 13 residues. The CDR3 here is CASKGDYNSPLHF. The CDR3 DNA reads TGTGCCAGCAAAGGGGATTATAATTCACCCCTCCACTTT.

The V gene is TRBV5-4, the J gene TRBJ1-2; D perhaps matches TRBD1 (5 bases). The germline CDR1 and CDR2 sequences are SGHNT and YYREEE (reference sequence). The CDR3 totals 13 residues. Trimming stripped 3 bases from V and 5 bases from J, with 11 bases between. The CDR3 region has the DNA TGTGCCAGCAGCTCAGCCAGGGAATATGGCTACACCTTC. Encoded protein: CASSSAREYGYTF.

This clone has only one observation. The rearrangement uses TRBV7-9 and TRBJ2-7, with 7 positions matching TRBD1. CDR1 is SEHNR, CDR2 FQNEAQ, per germline (reference sequence). This CDR3 has 13 residues. V shed 7 bases and J 3 bases; nucleotides not matched to a gene: 6. CDR3 sequence: CASNPDRDYEQYF. The CDR3 DNA reads TGTGCCAGCAACCCCGACAGGGACTACGAGCAGTACTTC. Full variable domain (rest looked up from reference TRBV7-9 and TRBJ2-7): DTGVSQNPRHKITKRGQNVTFRCDPISEHNRLYWYRQTLGQGPEFLTYFQNEAQLEKSRLLSDRFSAERPKGSFSTLEIQRTEQGDSAMYLCASNPDRDYEQYFGPGTRLTVT.